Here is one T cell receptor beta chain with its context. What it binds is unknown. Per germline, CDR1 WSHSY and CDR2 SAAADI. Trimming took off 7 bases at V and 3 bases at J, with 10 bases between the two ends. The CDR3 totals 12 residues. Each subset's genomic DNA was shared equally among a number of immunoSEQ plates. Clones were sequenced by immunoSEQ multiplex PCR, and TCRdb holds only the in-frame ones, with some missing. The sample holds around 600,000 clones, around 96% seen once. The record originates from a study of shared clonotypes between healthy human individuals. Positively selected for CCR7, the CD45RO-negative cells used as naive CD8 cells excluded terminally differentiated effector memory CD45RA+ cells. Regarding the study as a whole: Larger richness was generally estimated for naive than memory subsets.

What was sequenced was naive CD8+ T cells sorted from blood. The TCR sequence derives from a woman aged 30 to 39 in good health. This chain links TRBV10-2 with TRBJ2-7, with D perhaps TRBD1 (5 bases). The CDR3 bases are TGCGCCAGCACCTCAGGGATCTACGAGCAGTACTTC. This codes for CASTSGIYEQYF.